Below, one T cell receptor beta chain is given with its context. Which antigen it targets is not known. Per-base quality was not reported, and no clone a single base away is much larger than it. Libraries were prepared through the immunoSEQ multiplex PCR assay. Adaptive Biotechnologies carried out TCRB amplification, library preparation, sequencing and preliminary bioinformatics at Survey level resolution. For TCRB sequencing, genomic DNA from the sorted cTfh populations was amplified by multiplex PCR. The paper's data handling went like this. Clonality was calculated in R as 1 minus normalized Shannon entropy, and the Gini index was computed with the R package ineq. To get the overlap score, the summed counts of shared sequences were divided by the total counts of all sequences in both of the compared samples. Significance of shared clonotypes was assessed by Fisher's exact test, with a theoretical repertoire of 10^7 TCRB sequences assumed. TCRdb re-hosts the immuneACCESS table, in-frame sequences only. Its copies lack some clones; in the studies checked, an unresolved V gene accounts for under half of them, and the cause for the rest is not known. The V and J calls and clone size come from that table; D and trimming were worked out from the DNA. This sample lists 1,000 or so clones; approximately 90% were detected once. Around 5% of the sample comes from the top ten.

These data are taken from a study of follicular helper T cells after annual influenza vaccination (dated 2017 in TCRdb). For the study in its entirety: Blood was collected on days 0, 7 and 28 after each seasonal influenza vaccination. To study recall of cTfh clones, some subjects were followed through successive annual vaccinations in the 2013-2014, 2014-2015 and 2015-2016 seasons. One week after vaccination, a second recruited cohort of 12 to 13 subjects (Table S1) displayed a similar ICOS+CD38+ cTfh response. Multi-year samples were available for six subjects, with four spanning two vaccination seasons and two spanning three seasons. The 2013-2014 samples were cryopreserved, while the 2015 samples were processed right after collection. The research as a whole found: Successive annual vaccinations recalled a recurring oligoclonal ICOS+CD38+ cTfh response that included tetramer and AIM influenza-specific clonotypes. Only about 9.5-22% of analyzed cells yielded productive TCRB sequences, so sampling of rare clonotypes was not possible. Day 7 ICOS+CD38+ clones were most often found later in ICOS-CD38- cTfh, suggesting that subset may serve as a memory reservoir. ICOS+CD38+ cTfh clonality correlated with the frequency of that population, and its change correlated with the change in circulating plasmablast frequency.

The sample's time point label, in plain terms: 2014-2015 season, 7 days after vaccination. Adults were given seasonal inactivated influenza vaccine (Fluvarix), and sorted blood CD4 subsets were followed by TCRB sequencing before and after vaccination. To be eligible, subjects had to be community-dwelling and could not have received an influenza vaccine during the previous 6 months. Reasons for exclusion included contraindications to influenza vaccine, substance abuse, HIV/AIDS, active malignancy, immunomodulatory medication, and active illness such as respiratory infection. At each time point, roughly 35 to 100 mL of blood was collected. Circulating Tfh were defined as non-naive CD4+CXCR5+PD-1+ cells, and these cells were sorted into ICOS+CD38+ and ICOS-CD38- fractions. PBMC were isolated using Ficoll-Paque PLUS or SepMate separation. Cell subsets were sorted from PBMC on a BD FACS Aria before DNA extraction.

The CDR3, from cysteine to phenylalanine, totals 17 residues. Of all the DNA, just the CDR3 is kept, 51 bases in frame from base 1. Trimming costs V 0 bases and J 2 bases, and their ends lie 16 bases apart. Sequences MNHNS (CDR1) and SASEGT (CDR2) are obtained from the germline V gene. The TCR was taken from an adult who received the influenza vaccine. The chain uses TRBV6-1 and TRBJ1-1; 6 matching bases give a weak D call of TRBD1. The sample in question was CXCR5+ CD38+ circulating T follicular helper cells from blood, obtained 7 days after influenza vaccination. The intended sense of this specimen's cell subset or site label: circulating Tfh, non-naive CD4+CXCR5+PD-1+ (ICOS+CD38+ or ICOS-CD38-). The DNA sequence reads TGTGCCAGCAGTGAAGCTGGGCAGGGGAGGGGAAACACTGAAGCTTTCTTT. Its protein product is CASSEAGQGRGNTEAFF.